A selection of T cell receptor beta chains follows, all from one sample in a study of shared clonotypes between healthy human individuals. This table comes from immunoSEQ multiplex PCR, and its TCRdb copy is limited to in-frame clones, with some not included. The data show 450,000 to 500,000 clones, more than 65% seen once. The sample consisted of PBMCs. Source of these receptors: a woman in her 40s in good health. Some clones in this sample may be carry-over from other donors' samples. The conserved cysteine and the conserved F or W are not part of the CDR3 here. Fields, in order: J gene, V gene, CDR3 length, CDR3 protein.

J: TRBJ2-3
V: TRBV9
length: 14
CDR3: ASSVAAGVLGDTQY

J: TRBJ2-7
V: TRBV6-5
length: 13
CDR3: ASSRPGTASYEQY

J: TRBJ2-2
V: TRBV7-8
length: 14
CDR3: ASSPGLAGGTGELF

J: TRBJ2-5
V: TRBV5-6
length: 14
CDR3: ASSEFSGPVGETQY

J: TRBJ2-6
V: TRBV18
length: 18
CDR3: ASSPPPGLPLPSGANVLT

J: TRBJ2-7
V: TRBV18
length: 13
CDR3: ASSPPTSGRSEQY

J: TRBJ2-7
V: TRBV29-1
length: 9
CDR3: SVGAGDEQY

J: TRBJ1-4
V: TRBV5-1
length: 14
CDR3: ASSLESGQLNEKLF

J: TRBJ2-1
V: TRBV7-9
length: 11
CDR3: ASSGGLHNEQF

J: TRBJ2-3
V: TRBV28
length: 14
CDR3: ASSLRGGRAGDTQY

J: TRBJ1-2
V: TRBV6-1
length: 11
CDR3: ASSPQGRDGYT

J: TRBJ2-7
V: TRBV14
length: 14
CDR3: ASSQVGTSGRYEQY

J: TRBJ2-5
V: TRBV5-4
length: 14
CDR3: ASSTGGGQVQETQY

J: TRBJ1-1
V: TRBV18
length: 11
CDR3: ASSLGWNTEAF

J: TRBJ2-3
V: TRBV10-3
length: 14
CDR3: AISDLAGRGQDTQY